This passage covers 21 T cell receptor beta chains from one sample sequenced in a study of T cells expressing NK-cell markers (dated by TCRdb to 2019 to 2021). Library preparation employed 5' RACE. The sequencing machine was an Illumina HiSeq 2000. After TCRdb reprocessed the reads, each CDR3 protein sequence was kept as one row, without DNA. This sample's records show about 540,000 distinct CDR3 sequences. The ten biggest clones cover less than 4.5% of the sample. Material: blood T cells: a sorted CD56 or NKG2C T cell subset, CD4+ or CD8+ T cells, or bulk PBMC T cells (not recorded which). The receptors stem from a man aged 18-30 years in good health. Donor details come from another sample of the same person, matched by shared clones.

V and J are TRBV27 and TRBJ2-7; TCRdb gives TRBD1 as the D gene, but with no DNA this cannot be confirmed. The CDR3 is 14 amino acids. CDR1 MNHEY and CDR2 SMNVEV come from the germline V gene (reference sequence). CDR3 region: CASSPGTPDIEQYF.

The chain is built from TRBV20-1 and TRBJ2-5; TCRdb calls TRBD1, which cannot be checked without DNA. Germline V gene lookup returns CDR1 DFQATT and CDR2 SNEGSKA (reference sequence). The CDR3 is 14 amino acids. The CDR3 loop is CSANRDRRQETQYF.

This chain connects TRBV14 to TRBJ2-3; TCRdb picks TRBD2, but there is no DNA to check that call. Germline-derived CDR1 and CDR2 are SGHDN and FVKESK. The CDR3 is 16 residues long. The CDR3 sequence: CASSQRSGSPPDTQYF.

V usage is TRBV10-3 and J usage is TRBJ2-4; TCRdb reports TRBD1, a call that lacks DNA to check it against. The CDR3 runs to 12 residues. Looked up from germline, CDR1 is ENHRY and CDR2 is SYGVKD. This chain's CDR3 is CAISEDRGTQYF.

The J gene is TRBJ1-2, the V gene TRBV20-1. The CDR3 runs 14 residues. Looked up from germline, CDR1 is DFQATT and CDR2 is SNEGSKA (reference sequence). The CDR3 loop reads CSAVEWASNYGYTF.

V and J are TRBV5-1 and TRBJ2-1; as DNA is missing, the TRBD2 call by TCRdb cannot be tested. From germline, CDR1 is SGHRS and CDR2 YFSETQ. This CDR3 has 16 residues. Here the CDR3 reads CASSPAASGSYNEQFF.

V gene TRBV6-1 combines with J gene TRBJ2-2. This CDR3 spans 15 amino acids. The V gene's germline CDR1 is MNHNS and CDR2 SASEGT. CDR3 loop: CASSPRRGRPGELFF.

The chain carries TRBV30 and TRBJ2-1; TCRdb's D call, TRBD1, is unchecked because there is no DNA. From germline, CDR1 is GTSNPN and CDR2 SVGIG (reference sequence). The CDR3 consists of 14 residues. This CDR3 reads CARSRVALLNEQFF.

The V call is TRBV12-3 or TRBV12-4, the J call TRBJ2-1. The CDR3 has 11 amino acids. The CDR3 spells CASSVTMGQFF.

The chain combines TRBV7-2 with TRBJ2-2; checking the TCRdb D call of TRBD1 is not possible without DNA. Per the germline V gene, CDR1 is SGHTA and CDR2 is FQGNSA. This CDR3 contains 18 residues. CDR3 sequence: CASSLRPEPGDNTGELFF. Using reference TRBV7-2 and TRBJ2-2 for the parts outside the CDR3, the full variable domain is GAGVSQSPSNKVTEKGKDVELRCDPISGHTALYWYRQSLGQGLEFLIYFQGNSAPDKSGLPSDRFSAERTGGSVSTLTIQRTQQEDSAVYLCASSLRPEPGDNTGELFFGEGSRLTVL.

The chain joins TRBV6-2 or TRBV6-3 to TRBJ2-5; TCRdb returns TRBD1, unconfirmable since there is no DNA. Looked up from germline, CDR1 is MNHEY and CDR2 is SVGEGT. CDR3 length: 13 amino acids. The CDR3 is CAIRQGNVETQYF.

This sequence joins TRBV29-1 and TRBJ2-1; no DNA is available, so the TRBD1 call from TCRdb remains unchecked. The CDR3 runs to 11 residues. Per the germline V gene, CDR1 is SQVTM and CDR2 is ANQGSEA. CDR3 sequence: CSVELGPEQFF.

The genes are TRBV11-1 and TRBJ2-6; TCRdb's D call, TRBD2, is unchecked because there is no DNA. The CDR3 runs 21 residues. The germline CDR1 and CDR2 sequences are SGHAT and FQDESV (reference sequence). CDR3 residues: CASSLAIRGLAGLSGANVLTF.

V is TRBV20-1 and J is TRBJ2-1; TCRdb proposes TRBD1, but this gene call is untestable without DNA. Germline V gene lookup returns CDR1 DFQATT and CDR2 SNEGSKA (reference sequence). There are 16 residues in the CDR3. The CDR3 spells CSARGAGGAAYNEQFF.

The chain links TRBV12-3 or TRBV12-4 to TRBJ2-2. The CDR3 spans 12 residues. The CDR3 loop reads CASSSVGGELFF.

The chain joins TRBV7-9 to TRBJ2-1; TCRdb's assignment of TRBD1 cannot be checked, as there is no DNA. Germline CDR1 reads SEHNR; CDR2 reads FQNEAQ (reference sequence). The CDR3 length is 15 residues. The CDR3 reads CASSLARQGPNEQFF.

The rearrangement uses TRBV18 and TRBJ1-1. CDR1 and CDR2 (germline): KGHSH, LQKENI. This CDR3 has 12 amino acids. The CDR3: CASSPQNTEAFF.

CDR3: CASSLTGPAQETQYF. The rearrangement links TRBV19 to TRBJ2-5; no DNA is available, so the TRBD1 call from TCRdb remains unchecked. Germline V gene sequence: CDR1 LNHDA, CDR2 SQIVND (reference sequence). There are 15 residues in the CDR3.

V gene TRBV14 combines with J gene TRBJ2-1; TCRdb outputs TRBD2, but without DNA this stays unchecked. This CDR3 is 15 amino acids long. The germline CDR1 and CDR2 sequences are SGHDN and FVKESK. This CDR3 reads CASSEGYTYYNEQFF.

CDR3 sequence reads: CSVDRRGQGGTYEQYF. The chain links TRBV29-1 to TRBJ2-7; TCRdb's assignment of TRBD1 cannot be checked, as there is no DNA. Per germline, CDR1 SQVTM and CDR2 ANQGSEA. The CDR3 contains 16 residues.

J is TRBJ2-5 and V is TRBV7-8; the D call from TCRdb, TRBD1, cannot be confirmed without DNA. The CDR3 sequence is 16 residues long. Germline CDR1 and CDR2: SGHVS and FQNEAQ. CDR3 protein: CASSQRPLGGRETQYF.